Shown below are 31 T cell receptor beta chains from a single sample sequenced in a study of T cells in Graves' hyperthyroidism and ophthalmopathy. RNA transcripts gave rise to amplified TCR beta CDR3 regions. First-round RT-PCR targeting the TCR CDR3 was performed with the HTBI primer set. Each CDR3 protein is one row after TCRdb ran MiXCR on the multiplex PCR reads. The sample shows more than 500,000 distinct CDR3 sequences, less than 15% of them seen only once. The sequenced sample consisted of blood. The receptors here all came from a woman aged 40 to 50 with Graves' hyperthyroidism.

V usage is TRBV28 and J usage is TRBJ1-3; D is unresolved. This CDR3 comprises 14 residues. Deletions cut 4 bases from V and 1 base from J, with 8 bases between. Germline V gene data show CDR1 as MDHEN and CDR2 as SYDVKM. The CDR3 DNA reads TGTGCCAGCAGTTCGACGGCGTCTGGAAACACCATATATTTT. It specifies CASSSTASGNTIYF. Full variable domain (missing parts from reference TRBV28 and TRBJ1-3): DVKVTQSSRYLVKRTGEKVFLECVQDMDHENMFWYRQDPGLGLRLIYFSYDVKMKEKGDIPEGYSVSREKKERFSLILESASTNQTSMYLCASSSTASGNTIYFGEGSWLTVV.

This clonotype appeared many times. The chain carries TRBV29-1 and TRBJ2-7; TRBD2 aligns across 11 bases. This CDR3 comprises 13 residues. V was clipped by 6 bases and J by 2 bases; unmatched bases: 3. In germline, CDR1 is SQVTM, CDR2 ANQGSEA. CDR3: CSVGTSGTYEQYF. In DNA, the CDR3 is TGCAGCGTCGGGACTAGCGGAACCTACGAGCAGTACTTC.

This clonotype was picked up many times. V gene TRBV10-3 combines with J gene TRBJ1-1; no clear D. Germline CDR1 is ENHRY and CDR2 is SYGVKD. The CDR3 is 13 residues long. Trimming stripped 6 bases from V and 1 base from J, with 9 bases between. Written as DNA, the CDR3 is TGTGCCATCAGGGCTAAATGGAACACTGAAGCTTTCTTT. It specifies CAIRAKWNTEAFF.

This clonotype came up many times. In DNA form, the CDR3 reads TGTGCCAGCAGCTCCTATACTAGCGGGAGGAGGGATGAGCAGTTCTTC. It yields the protein CASSSYTSGRRDEQFF. This chain links TRBV7-9 with TRBJ2-1; 12 bases map to TRBD2. J lost 8 bases, V lost 4 bases, and 9 bases had no gene match. CDR3 length equals 16 residues. The germline V gene encodes CDR1 SEHNR and CDR2 FQNEAQ (reference sequence).

V and J are TRBV19 and TRBJ2-1, with a tentative D call TRBD2 (6 bases). This CDR3 is 16 amino acids long. Germline assignment: CDR1 LNHDA and CDR2 SQIVND (reference sequence). Deletions cut 4 bases from V and 5 bases from J, with 18 bases between. CDR3 nucleotide sequence: TGTGCCAGTAGTAGGGAAGGAGGAGGGATACACAATGAGCAGTTCTTC. Protein product: CASSREGGGIHNEQFF.

In its sample, this clonotype was seen many times. The genes are TRBV5-1 and TRBJ2-7; TRBD1 matches 7 bases. CDR1 and CDR2 from the germline V gene are SGHRS and YFSETQ. The trim removed 3 bases at V and 7 bases at J, leaving 10 bases unmatched. The CDR3 totals 14 residues. The CDR3 reads CASSYTGASEEQYF. DNA for the CDR3: TGCGCCAGCAGCTATACAGGGGCCTCCGAAGAGCAGTACTTC.

This clonotype came up a few times. The rearrangement joins TRBV6-2 or TRBV6-3 to TRBJ2-7, with TRBD1 as a possible D gene (6 bases). Deletions cut 0 bases from V and 0 bases from J, with 12 bases between. Germline CDR1 and CDR2: MNHEY and SVGEGT. This CDR3 region has 16 residues. The DNA of the CDR3 is TGTGCCAGCAGTTACTCGTTCCGGGACAACTCCTACGAGCAGTACTTC. Protein sequence: CASSYSFRDNSYEQYF.

This clonotype was recorded many times. The chain links TRBV28 to TRBJ2-1, with TRBD2 identical over 10 bases. With 7 bases clipped from V and 7 bases from J, the junction kept 13 bases outside the gene matches. Germline V lookup: CDR1 MDHEN, CDR2 SYDVKM. CDR3 size: 16 residues. CDR3 in amino acids: CASISPRTSGRNEQFF. CDR3 coding DNA: TGTGCCAGCATCTCTCCTAGGACTAGCGGAAGGAATGAGCAGTTCTTC.

The V gene is TRBV12-3 or TRBV12-4, the J gene TRBJ2-7; 10 bases line up with TRBD1. The trim removed 5 bases at V and 3 bases at J, leaving 7 bases unmatched. This CDR3 region has 15 residues. The CDR3 region is CASSTGTGANYEQYF. The CDR3 DNA follows: TGTGCCAGCAGTACCGGGACAGGGGCGAACTACGAGCAGTACTTC.

The sample holds a few counts of this clonotype. V gene TRBV7-2 combines with J gene TRBJ2-7; 9 nucleotides line up with TRBD2. There are 15 residues in the CDR3. The ends lost 3 bases at V and 4 bases at J; junction bases unmatched: 7. CDR1 and CDR2 from the germline V gene are SGHTA and FQGNSA. CDR3 DNA sequence: TGTGCCAGCAGCTTGAGAGATAGCGGGAGTTACGAGCAGTACTTC. This gives the protein CASSLRDSGSYEQYF.

This clonotype was detected a few times. The V call is TRBV5-4, the J call TRBJ2-1; TRBD2 agrees at 9 bases. The germline CDR1 and CDR2 sequences are SGHNT and YYREEE (reference sequence). This CDR3 spans 14 amino acids. V shed 3 bases, J shed 6 bases, and the junction held 4 bases outside the gene matches. The DNA of the CDR3 is TGTGCCAGCAGCTCACTAGCGGGTAGCAATGAGCAGTTCTTC. Its translation is CASSSLAGSNEQFF.

Many counts were recorded for this clonotype. The CDR3: CANKQDWHTTGYEQYF. In DNA form, the CDR3 reads TGTGCCAACAAGCAGGATTGGCATACCACGGGATACGAGCAGTACTTC. The rearrangement uses TRBV6-7 and TRBJ2-7; tentatively, D is TRBD2 (5 bases). TRBV6-7 is designated an ORF whose function remains uncertain. The CDR3 sequence is 16 residues long. V lost 10 bases and J lost 4, with 26 bases in between.

The chain joins TRBV4-1 to TRBJ2-7, with D possibly TRBD1 on 5 matching bases. The CDR3 is made up of 15 amino acids. V was shortened by 1 base and J by 3 bases, with 13 bases between the two germline ends. CDR1 and CDR2 from the germline V gene are MGHRA and YSYEKL. The CDR3 is CASSQVTGRFYEQYF. The CDR3 nucleotides are TGCGCCAGCAGCCAAGTCACAGGACGCTTCTACGAGCAGTACTTC.

This clonotype was seen a handful of times. The rearrangement joins TRBV7-9 to TRBJ2-5, with D unresolved. Per germline, CDR1 SEHNR and CDR2 FQNEAQ (reference sequence). V was clipped by 7 bases and J by 5 bases, with 8 bases between them. CDR3 length: 11 amino acids. CDR3 bases: TGTGCCAGCACGCCGGACGAGACCCAGTACTTC. It specifies CASTPDETQYF. The complete variable domain, with remaining parts taken from reference TRBV7-9 and TRBJ2-5, reads DTGVSQNPRHKITKRGQNVTFRCDPISEHNRLYWYRQTLGQGPEFLTYFQNEAQLEKSRLLSDRFSAERPKGSFSTLEIQRTEQGDSAMYLCASTPDETQYFGPGTRLLVL.

A few counts support this clonotype. V usage is TRBV30 and J usage is TRBJ1-2, with a possible D match to TRBD1 (6 bases). Trimming removed 3 bases at V and 0 bases at J, with 14 bases between. CDR3 length: 15 residues. The V gene's germline CDR1 is GTSNPN and CDR2 SVGIG (reference sequence). CDR3 nucleotides: TGTGCCTGGAGCCCAGGGGCGCCAGCTAACTATGGCTACACCTTC. Translating gives CAWSPGAPANYGYTF.

In regard to this clonotype: Being one base from a much bigger clone, this may be a read error. Since no conserved phenylalanine or tryptophan closes the CDR3, a read error is the likely cause. The chain employs TRBV28 and TRBJ2-3; D possibly uses TRBD1 or TRBD2 (6 bases each). In germline, CDR1 is MDHEN, CDR2 SYDVKM. Trimming pared 10 bases from V and 3 bases from J, leaving 14 bases between. The CDR3 consists of 13 residues. The CDR3 sequence: CATTEGVTDTQYL. CDR3 DNA sequence: TGTGCCACCACGGAGGGGGTAACAGATACGCAGTATCTT.

The chain couples TRBV27 to TRBJ1-1; the D is unclear. The germline gives CDR1 MNHEY, CDR2 SMNVEV (reference sequence). The V and J ends lost 5 bases and 3 bases respectively, with 22 bases between them. This CDR3 contains 17 residues. CDR3 in DNA: TGTGCCAGCAGTCGACGATTCGAACCGAGTGGGTACACTGAAGCTTTCTTT. Amino acid sequence: CASSRRFEPSGYTEAFF.

This clonotype occurred a few times. J is TRBJ1-4 and V is TRBV7-9; 7 bases fit TRBD1. V lost 1 base, J lost 8 bases, and 13 bases stayed unmatched. Per the germline V gene, CDR1 is SEHNR and CDR2 is FQNEAQ (reference sequence). This CDR3 has 17 residues. The CDR3 DNA follows: TGTGCCAGCAGCTTAGGGGAACAGGGGAAGGAGCCAGAAAAACTGTTTTTT. Translating it yields CASSLGEQGKEPEKLFF.

This clonotype was picked up many times. This chain uses TRBV12-3 or TRBV12-4 with TRBJ2-7; D gene uncertain. This CDR3 comprises 14 residues. Trimming left V 1 base short and J 3 bases short, with 10 bases between. In nucleotides, the CDR3 is TGTGCCAGCAGTTTAGAGGGTACCCTCTACGAGCAGTACTTC. As protein: CASSLEGTLYEQYF.

There are a few counts of this clonotype. This chain links TRBV20-1 with TRBJ2-4, with D uncertain. The CDR3 is 11 amino acids. Trimming pared 3 bases from V and 2 bases from J, leaving 2 bases between. Germline loops: CDR1 DFQATT, CDR2 SNEGSKA (reference sequence). CDR3 region: CSASPKNIQYF. The CDR3 DNA is TGCAGTGCTAGTCCCAAAAACATTCAGTACTTC.

This clonotype has at least ten counts. J is TRBJ2-7 and V is TRBV3-1, with D possibly TRBD2 on 6 matching bases. V was clipped by 1 base and J by 4 bases, with 11 bases between them. Germline assignment: CDR1 LGHDT and CDR2 YNNKEL (reference sequence). The CDR3 length is 14 residues. The CDR3 region is CASSQVAGRYEQYF. As DNA, the CDR3 is TGTGCCAGCAGCCAAGTTGCGGGACGGTACGAGCAGTACTTC.

In its sample, this clonotype was seen many times. The rearrangement uses TRBV20-1 and TRBJ1-1; D remains unclear. Germline V lookup: CDR1 DFQATT, CDR2 SNEGSKA (reference sequence). This CDR3 is built from 14 residues. Trimming took off 0 bases at V and 1 base at J, with 9 bases between the two ends. DNA of the CDR3: TGCAGTGCTAGAGAGGTCGAACCGAACACTGAAGCTTTCTTT. As protein: CSAREVEPNTEAFF.

This clonotype appeared many times. The V call is TRBV5-1, the J call TRBJ1-4, with 8 positions matching TRBD1. The CDR3 covers 14 residues. V shed 1 base and J 8 bases; nucleotides not matched to a gene: 4. The V gene's germline CDR1 is SGHRS and CDR2 YFSETQ. The chain's CDR3 is CASSLLGQGEKLFF. The CDR3 coding sequence is TGCGCCAGCAGCTTGCTTGGACAGGGAGAAAAACTGTTTTTT.

This chain connects TRBV7-2 to TRBJ1-5; 9 bases map to TRBD1. CDR3 length: 16 residues. Per the germline V gene, CDR1 is SGHTA and CDR2 is FQGNSA. V lost 5 bases to trimming and J lost 6 bases; unmatched junction nucleotides: 11. The CDR3 sequence is CASSARQGDLSQPQHF. The DNA of the CDR3 is TGTGCCAGCAGCGCTCGACAGGGGGATTTGTCTCAGCCCCAGCATTTT.

This clonotype was seen many times. The chain links TRBV28 to TRBJ2-7; the D is unclear. CDR3 length equals 11 residues. Germline V lookup: CDR1 MDHEN, CDR2 SYDVKM. V lost 8 bases and J lost 7, with 12 bases in between. The CDR3 nucleotides are TGTGCCAGCGGACCCTCTCGGGAGCAGTACTTC. It translates to CASGPSREQYF.

Worth noting for this clonotype: Since the CDR3 does not end with the conserved phenylalanine or tryptophan, this likely comes from a read error. The genes are TRBV10-2 and TRBJ1-1; D not resolved. The CDR3 is 12 amino acids. Trimming removed 5 bases from V and 4 bases from J, with 8 bases in between. Germline V lookup: CDR1 WSHSY, CDR2 SAAADI. The DNA of the CDR3 is TGCGCCAGCAGTAGGATTGCCACTGAAGCTTTCCTT. Encoded protein: CASSRIATEAFL.

The table lists this clonotype with many counts. This chain links TRBV7-6 with TRBJ2-3; a weak D match, TRBD1 (5 bases). Trimming cost V 5 bases and J 2 bases, with 17 bases left between them. Germline V lookup: CDR1 SGHVS, CDR2 FNYEAQ. The CDR3 is made up of 16 amino acids. The CDR3 DNA reads TGTGCCAGCAGCCCTGGACATCACTTAGTCACAGATACGCAGTATTTT. It is translated as CASSPGHHLVTDTQYF.

This clonotype was seen a few times. The CDR3 is CASSQVWASSLNSYEQYF. CDR3 nucleotides: TGCGCCAGCAGCCAAGTATGGGCTAGCAGTCTCAACTCCTACGAGCAGTACTTC. The chain uses TRBV4-1 and TRBJ2-7; maybe TRBD2 (5 bases). The V end was cut by 1 base, the J end by 0 bases, with 19 bases between. The CDR3 has 18 amino acids. Germline CDR1 is MGHRA and CDR2 is YSYEKL.

This clonotype was counted ten times or more. The chain couples TRBV12-3 or TRBV12-4 to TRBJ1-1; D gene unclear. The V gene lost 5 bases and the J gene lost 2 bases, with 12 bases spanning the gap. CDR3 size: 14 residues. DNA for the CDR3: TGTGCCAGCAGTATTAGGGAAATAAACACTGAAGCTTTCTTT. Translating gives CASSIREINTEAFF.

The chain is built from TRBV25-1 and TRBJ1-2, with D unresolved. The CDR3 is made up of 13 amino acids. Deletions cut 7 bases from V and 2 bases from J, with 11 bases between. The V gene's germline CDR1 is MGHDK and CDR2 SYGVNS. In DNA form, the CDR3 reads TGTGCCAGCAATTGGGAGACGAACTATGGCTACACCTTC. Protein: CASNWETNYGYTF.

This clonotype was counted ten times or more. This chain uses TRBV3-1 with TRBJ2-2; 11 bases fit TRBD2. From germline, CDR1 is LGHDT and CDR2 YNNKEL (reference sequence). CDR3 length: 17 amino acids. The trim removed 1 base at V and 4 bases at J, leaving 5 bases unmatched. The CDR3 protein is CASSQVLAGGSTGELFF. CDR3 DNA: TGTGCCAGCAGCCAAGTCCTAGCGGGAGGCTCCACCGGGGAGCTGTTTTTT.